What follows are 8 T cell receptor beta chains derived from one specimen sequenced in a study of T cell responses to AZD1222 COVID-19 vaccine. Here immunoSEQ multiplex PCR was the method, and the copy in TCRdb shows in-frame clones only, minus some. The sample yields about 83,000 clones, approximately 85% seen once. Sequenced here: peripheral blood, sampled on day 0 of AZD1222 vaccination. These receptors all come from an adult in good health.

CDR3 DNA: TGTGCCATCGCTAGGGGGTCCTACAATGAGCAGTTCTTC. Translation: CAIARGSYNEQFF. This sequence joins TRBV10-3 and TRBJ2-1; tentative D call: TRBD1 (6 bases). Germline V CDR1 and CDR2: ENHRY, SYGVKD. The CDR3 has 13 residues. V lost 8 bases, J lost 1 base, and 9 bases lay in between.

The gene calls are TRBV5-4 and TRBJ2-7; 12 bases line up with TRBD2. Germline V gene lookup returns CDR1 SGHNT and CDR2 YYREEE (reference sequence). This CDR3 region has 17 residues. The V gene end was trimmed by 4 bases and the J gene end by 1 base; junction bases not matched to a gene: 9. As DNA, the CDR3 is TGTGCCAGCAGCGTAGGACTAGCGGGGACGTTTTCCTACGAGCAGTACTTC. Encoded protein: CASSVGLAGTFSYEQYF. The complete variable domain, with remaining parts taken from reference TRBV5-4 and TRBJ2-7, reads ETGVTQSPTHLIKTRGQQVTLRCSSQSGHNTVSWYQQALGQGPQFIFQYYREEENGRGNFPPRFSGLQFPNYSSELNVNALELDDSALYLCASSVGLAGTFSYEQYFGPGTRLTVT.

The chain combines TRBV6-2 or TRBV6-3 with TRBJ1-1, with 9 bases matching TRBD1. Unmatched junction bases numbered 4, after V lost 2 bases and J lost 0 bases. This CDR3 comprises 16 residues. Per the germline V gene, CDR1 is MNHEY and CDR2 is SVGEGT. In DNA form, the CDR3 reads TGTGCCAGCAGTTACCGGACAGGGGACATGAACACTGAAGCTTTCTTT. This sequence encodes CASSYRTGDMNTEAFF.

The chain has TRBV19 and TRBJ2-2; D is ambiguous. Germline values: CDR1 LNHDA, CDR2 SQIVND (reference sequence). The CDR3 extends over 15 amino acids. Between the trimmed V and J ends, which lost 2 bases and 1 base, there was a span of 8 bases. The CDR3 DNA is TGTGCCAGTAGTATATCGGCGGTGAACACCGGGGAGCTGTTTTTT. Protein product: CASSISAVNTGELFF.

The chain recombines TRBV7-8 with TRBJ1-1; D gene unclear. Trimming left V 5 bases short and J 1 base short, with 11 bases between. The CDR3 is 14 residues long. The germline CDR1 and CDR2 sequences are SGHVS and FQNEAQ. CDR3 region: CASSPRRENTEAFF. CDR3 coding DNA: TGTGCCAGCAGCCCCAGGAGGGAGAACACTGAAGCTTTCTTT.

V gene TRBV28 combines with J gene TRBJ2-2, with 7 positions matching TRBD1. Germline V gene sequence: CDR1 MDHEN, CDR2 SYDVKM. CDR3 length: 15 residues. V lost 5 bases to trimming and J lost 6 bases; unmatched junction nucleotides: 9. CDR3: CASSISLQGAGELFF. DNA of the CDR3: TGTGCCAGCAGTATAAGCCTCCAGGGGGCCGGGGAGCTGTTTTTT.

This clone was seen a few times. The chain carries TRBV4-2 and TRBJ2-5; 9 positions agree with TRBD1. V trimming: 4 bases; J trimming: 3 bases; junction bases outside the gene matches: 9. The CDR3 extends over 16 amino acids. Germline V gene lookup returns CDR1 LGHNA and CDR2 YNFKEQ. CDR3 in amino acids: CASSRTLGQGKETQYF. The CDR3 region has the DNA TGTGCCAGCAGCCGTACACTGGGACAGGGAAAAGAGACCCAGTACTTC.

CDR3 sequence: CASSFSGLINPDTQYF. The CDR3 DNA sequence: TGTGCCAGCAGTTTCTCGGGGCTTATCAACCCTGATACGCAGTATTTT. This chain links TRBV6-5 with TRBJ2-3; D tentatively reads TRBD1 or TRBD2 (5 bases each). CDR1 is MNHEY and CDR2 is SVGAGI in the germline V gene. Between the trimmed V and J ends, which lost 4 bases and 6 bases, there was a span of 20 bases. CDR3 length: 16 amino acids.